The T cell receptor (beta chain) described here comes from a study of cytomegalovirus exposure and HLA in healthy donors. For the study at large: A prior analysis found 95 million to 140 million unique TCR beta sequences from 150 million to 200 million T cells.

V was clipped by 5 bases and J by 8 bases, with 19 bases between them. CDR3 length: 15 residues. Germline lookup yields CDR1 SGHTA and CDR2 FQGNSA. About this clone: Its target is not known.

PCR used 60 Vbeta primers and 13 Jbeta primers. Clones were sequenced by immunoSEQ multiplex PCR, and TCRdb holds only the in-frame ones, with some missing. The repertoire holds 140,000 to 150,000 clones, with 70% to 85% as singletons. Notes on the study in general: CMV serostatus was the only recorded immune exposure for donors. For most TCR beta V segments, an earlier analysis put the productive rate at about 87% or about 30% of the time.

The source is a woman aged 55 to 70 in good health and CMV-seropositive. The genes are TRBV7-2 and TRBJ2-1; the D gene is possibly TRBD2 (5 bases). Sequenced input: PBMCs. The DNA for the CDR3 is TGTGCCAGCAGCCCCTCGGGGATATCTCTACATGAGCAGTTCTTC. Protein sequence: CASSPSGISLHEQFF.